This TCR beta chain was captured in a study of Graves' ophthalmopathy and Graves' hyperthyroidism. The length of the CDR3 is 18 residues. CDR1 and CDR2 from the germline V gene are SGHRS and YFSETQ. Trimming took off 1 base at V and 0 bases at J, with 14 bases between the two ends. Amplification of TCR beta CDR3 regions used RNA transcripts. HTBI primers were employed in first-round RT-PCR, then a second-round multiplex PCR followed. One entry per CDR3 protein, called by TCRdb with MiXCR from the multiplex PCR reads. The sample has around 400,000 distinct CDR3 sequences, around 18% seen once. This clonotype was counted many times.

V usage is TRBV5-1 and J usage is TRBJ1-6, with D maybe TRBD1 (5 bases). The TCR comes from a woman under 30 with Graves' ophthalmopathy. The sample was peripheral blood. The CDR3 nucleotides read TGCGCCAGCAGCTTGAAGCCCGGGGGGAGCTCCTATAATTCACCCCTCCACTTT. Encoded protein: CASSLKPGGSSYNSPLHF.